One sample yielded the 25 T cell receptor beta chains listed below, sequenced in a study of cytomegalovirus exposure and HLA in healthy donors. The study ran its PCR with 60 Vbeta and 13 Jbeta primers. Profiling relied on immunoSEQ multiplex PCR, and the TCRdb table lists in-frame clones only, not all of them. Of about 120,000 clones listed, roughly 80% are singletons. Sequenced input: PBMCs. Receptors originate from a young man in good health and CMV-seropositive.

The chain uses TRBV7-2 and TRBJ1-1, with D possibly TRBD1 on 6 matching bases. The V end was cut by 5 bases, the J end by 0 bases, with 13 bases between. CDR1 and CDR2 from the germline V gene are SGHTA and FQGNSA. This CDR3 has 15 amino acids. CDR3 sequence (DNA): TGTGCCAGCAGCCCACAGGGTTATTTGAACACTGAAGCTTTCTTT. Amino acid sequence: CASSPQGYLNTEAFF.

The CDR3 DNA follows: TGTGCCAGCAGCGTAGCGGGAGATGAATACGAGCAGTACTTC. It specifies CASSVAGDEYEQYF. The gene calls are TRBV9 and TRBJ2-7; D might be TRBD2 (6 bases). This CDR3 has 14 amino acids. The V and J ends lost 0 bases and 4 bases respectively, with 11 bases between them. Germline V CDR1 and CDR2: SGDLS, YYNGEE.

This chain joins TRBV30 and TRBJ2-7; 7 nucleotides match TRBD1. The CDR3 length is 16 residues. V lost 1 base to trimming and J lost 1 base; unmatched junction nucleotides: 10. CDR1 is GTSNPN and CDR2 is SVGIG in the germline V gene (reference sequence). CDR3 region: CAWSAGSGTASYEQYF. The CDR3, as DNA: TGTGCCTGGAGTGCAGGTTCCGGGACAGCTTCCTACGAGCAGTACTTC. Together with reference TRBV30 and TRBJ2-7, the CDR3 gives the full variable domain: SQTIHQWPATLVQPVGSPLSLECTVEGTSNPNLYWYRQAAGRGLQLLFYSVGIGQISSEVPQNLSASRPQDRQFILSSKKLLLSDSGFYLCAWSAGSGTASYEQYFGPGTRLTVT.

This clone has just one count. J is TRBJ2-7 and V is TRBV25-1, with D tentatively TRBD2 (6 bases). The V end was cut by 2 bases, the J end by 0 bases, with 8 bases between. This CDR3 contains 14 residues. Germline CDR1 reads MGHDK; CDR2 reads SYGVNS. The CDR3 sequence: CASSEAGSSYEQYF. The CDR3 bases are TGTGCCAGCAGTGAAGCCGGGAGCTCCTACGAGCAGTACTTC.

This clone has more than one count but fewer than ten. The sample holds other DNA sequences that translate to the same CDR3. V gene TRBV4-3 combines with J gene TRBJ2-7; D is possibly TRBD2 (6 bases). Germline lookup yields CDR1 LGHNA and CDR2 YSLEER. V gave up 1 base and J gave up 3 bases, with 13 bases separating them. CDR3 length equals 15 residues. Here the CDR3 reads CASSQGGSGGYEQYF. In DNA, the CDR3 is TGCGCCAGCAGCCAAGGGGGTAGCGGAGGCTACGAGCAGTACTTC.

The V gene is TRBV4-3, the J gene TRBJ1-5, with D hard to call. The V gene lost 4 bases and the J gene lost 4 bases, with 8 bases spanning the gap. This CDR3 comprises 13 residues. In germline, CDR1 is LGHNA, CDR2 YSLEER. The CDR3 sequence: CASSLRYNQPQHF. The CDR3 DNA sequence: TGCGCCAGCAGCCTACGGTATAATCAGCCCCAGCATTTT.

V and J are TRBV7-9 and TRBJ2-3; 8 positions agree with TRBD2. Germline V gives CDR1 SEHNR, CDR2 FQNEAQ (reference sequence). J gave up 0 bases and V 4 bases, and 6 bases lay outside the gene matches. The CDR3 covers 16 residues. CDR3 residues: CASSSSPSGSTDTQYF. The DNA of the CDR3 is TGTGCCAGCAGCTCTAGTCCTAGCGGGAGCACAGATACGCAGTATTTT.

The V call is TRBV30, the J call TRBJ1-1; D is uncertain. With 0 bases removed from V and 10 bases from J, the gap between germline ends came to 21 bases. Germline CDR1 GTSNPN, CDR2 SVGIG (reference sequence). This CDR3 region has 15 residues. The CDR3 protein is CAWSVLVRFPAGAFF. CDR3 sequence (DNA): TGTGCCTGGAGTGTACTGGTCCGGTTTCCGGCAGGAGCTTTCTTT.

The V call is TRBV19, the J call TRBJ2-2; a weak D match, TRBD2 (6 bases). V was cut by 6 bases and J by 7 bases, with 18 bases left in between. This CDR3 region has 15 residues. Germline loops: CDR1 LNHDA, CDR2 SQIVND (reference sequence). CDR3 sequence reads: CASSAPGLHDGELFF. CDR3 DNA sequence: TGTGCCAGTAGCGCCCCGGGACTGCACGACGGGGAGCTGTTTTTT.

This clone occurred once. The chain recombines TRBV18 with TRBJ1-6; D possibly corresponds to TRBD1 (5 bases). The germline CDR1 and CDR2 sequences are KGHSH and LQKENI. V shed 2 bases and J shed 7 bases, with 12 bases lying between them. The CDR3 contains 15 residues. The CDR3 here is CASSPGAGQNSPLHF. In DNA, the CDR3 is TGTGCCAGCTCACCAGGTGCAGGGCAAAATTCACCCCTCCACTTT.

The rearrangement joins TRBV27 to TRBJ1-5; the D gene is possibly TRBD1 (6 bases). V lost 7 bases and J lost 0, with 10 bases in between. The germline CDR1 and CDR2 sequences are MNHEY and SMNVEV (reference sequence). This CDR3 is 14 amino acids long. CDR3 coding DNA: TGTGCCAGCAACAAGGGGGATAGCAATCAGCCCCAGCATTTT. This gives the protein CASNKGDSNQPQHF.

This chain connects TRBV4-2 to TRBJ2-5; 9 bases align to TRBD2. Looked up from germline, CDR1 is LGHNA and CDR2 is YNFKEQ. J lost 0 bases, V lost 2 bases, and 10 bases had no gene match. This CDR3 is built from 18 residues. In nucleotides, the CDR3 is TGTGCCAGCAGCCAAACGCGGGGGGGGGATCCGTACCAAGAGACCCAGTACTTC. Its translation: CASSQTRGGDPYQETQYF.

This rearrangement joins TRBV30 to TRBJ1-2; D may be TRBD1 (5 bases). Germline CDR1 GTSNPN, CDR2 SVGIG (reference sequence). With 2 bases removed from V and 6 bases from J, the gap between germline ends came to 22 bases. The CDR3 is 16 amino acids. CDR3 coding DNA: TGTGCCTGGAGTTCAGCCCAAGGGTGGGGGGGGGATGGCTACACCTTC. This gives the protein CAWSSAQGWGGDGYTF.

This clone was observed once. CDR3 nucleotide sequence: TGTGCCAGTAGTATCGGGGGGGGAACTGGGGCCAACGTCCTGACTTTC. It specifies CASSIGGGTGANVLTF. The chain carries TRBV19 and TRBJ2-6; 8 nucleotides align to TRBD2. CDR3 length: 16 residues. Germline V gives CDR1 LNHDA, CDR2 SQIVND (reference sequence). V gave up 3 bases and J gave up 2 bases; unmatched junction bases: 3.

The rearrangement uses TRBV30 and TRBJ1-6, with D possibly matching TRBD1 (6 bases). The V and J ends lost 2 bases and 7 bases respectively, with 15 bases between them. CDR1 and CDR2 (germline): GTSNPN, SVGIG (reference sequence). The CDR3 loop spans 15 amino acids. CDR3 nucleotide sequence: TGTGCCTGGAGTTTAGGGGGAATGGGGAATTCACCCCTCCACTTT. This translates into CAWSLGGMGNSPLHF.

This clone was recorded once. The J gene is TRBJ1-1, the V gene TRBV6-6, with 8 bases lining up with TRBD1. The V gene's germline CDR1 is MNHNY and CDR2 SVGAGI (reference sequence). V dropped 0 bases and J dropped 10; count of bases not matched to a gene: 4. CDR3 size: 13 residues. CDR3 in DNA: TGTGCCAGCAGTTACTCCACGGACAGGGTAGCTTTCTTT. Protein sequence: CASSYSTDRVAFF.

The chain combines TRBV7-2 with TRBJ1-1; 7 nucleotides line up with TRBD1. This CDR3 contains 13 residues. Trimming cost V 5 bases and J 6 bases; bases outside gene matches: 6. From germline, CDR1 is SGHTA and CDR2 FQGNSA. In DNA form, the CDR3 reads TGTGCCAGCAGCATCGACAGGGCGGCTGAAGCTTTCTTT. Amino acid sequence: CASSIDRAAEAFF.

This rearrangement joins TRBV5-1 to TRBJ2-7; 9 bases are shared with TRBD2. The V segment lost 4 bases and the J segment 7 bases; nucleotides outside the gene matches: 15. This CDR3 is built from 16 residues. CDR1 is SGHRS and CDR2 is YFSETQ in the germline V gene. The CDR3 sequence is CASSRVPGRTSDEQYF. The CDR3 coding sequence is TGCGCCAGCAGCCGCGTGCCGGGGAGGACTAGCGATGAGCAGTACTTC.

Written as DNA, the CDR3 is TGTGCCAGTAGCAGGGAAGCTTTCTTT. It codes for CASSREAFF. The chain employs TRBV19 and TRBJ1-1; D uncertain. This CDR3 has 9 residues. Germline lookup yields CDR1 LNHDA and CDR2 SQIVND (reference sequence). Trimming took 6 bases from V and 8 from J, leaving 4 bases between them.

Of note for this clone: One junction end does not reproduce the germline sequence, and a read error may be involved. The J gene is TRBJ1-1, the V gene TRBV14; 7 positions agree with TRBD1. CDR1 SGHDN and CDR2 FVKESK come from the germline V gene. The CDR3 consists of 16 residues. The CDR3 loop reads CASNQRGRDSLSEAFF. DNA of the CDR3: TGTGCCAGCAACCAAAGAGGAAGGGACAGTCTTTCTGAAGCTTTCTTT.

The chain links TRBV4-3 to TRBJ2-3; TRBD2 matches at 12 bases. The CDR3 contains 16 residues. V shed 1 base, J shed 5 bases, and the junction held 4 bases outside the gene matches. The germline V gene encodes CDR1 LGHNA and CDR2 YSLEER. The CDR3 bases are TGCGCCAGCAGCCAAGCTAAGGGACTAGCGGGAGATACGCAGTATTTT. Its protein product is CASSQAKGLAGDTQYF.

The J gene is TRBJ2-2, the V gene TRBV7-2, with 11 bases that match TRBD2. The CDR3 has 17 residues. The V segment lost 3 bases and the J segment 4 bases; nucleotides outside the gene matches: 7. CDR1 SGHTA and CDR2 FQGNSA come from the germline V gene. CDR3 sequence: CASSFPTSGMFTGELFF. DNA of the CDR3: TGTGCCAGCAGCTTTCCGACTAGCGGGATGTTCACCGGGGAGCTGTTTTTT.

The chain uses TRBV2 and TRBJ2-1; TRBD2 agrees at 12 bases. V was clipped by 4 bases and J by 3 bases; unmatched bases: 4. The CDR3 is 16 amino acids. Per germline, CDR1 SNHLY and CDR2 FYNNEI. CDR3 sequence: CASSVWTSGVYNEQFF. As DNA, the CDR3 is TGTGCCAGCAGTGTTTGGACTAGCGGGGTCTACAATGAGCAGTTCTTC.

The table lists this clone with a count of one. V is TRBV27 and J is TRBJ1-6; the D gene is possibly TRBD1 (6 bases). Trimming cost V 3 bases and J 7 bases, with 10 bases left between them. Per germline, CDR1 MNHEY and CDR2 SMNVEV (reference sequence). The CDR3 extends over 14 amino acids. DNA of the CDR3: TGTGCCAGCAGTTTTGTACAGGGAAATTCACCCCTCCACTTT. Protein sequence: CASSFVQGNSPLHF.

The V gene is TRBV29-1, the J gene TRBJ2-3, with TRBD1 identical over 8 bases. The CDR3 spans 14 residues. CDR1 and CDR2 from the germline V gene are SQVTM and ANQGSEA. Trimming took 3 bases from V and 6 from J; bases not matched to a gene: 8. This chain's CDR3 is CSVEGGQGYDTQYF. For the CDR3, the DNA is TGCAGCGTTGAGGGTGGACAGGGTTACGATACGCAGTATTTT.